This is a list of T cell receptor beta chains from one sample in a study of long-term antiretroviral therapy in people with HIV. The repertoire was sequenced with immunoSEQ multiplex PCR; TCRdb's copy has only in-frame clones and lacks some. The sample yields fewer than 15,000 clones, 83% seen once. The sample was unsorted PBMCs, taken 3.4 years after starting antiretroviral therapy. Receptor source: a middle-aged man with HIV. Both conserved end residues are part of each CDR3. The D gene is left open where the match is weak. Clone sizes are given selectively: once, few, many, or a class where the clone is expanded.

>-|TRBV27|-|TRBJ2-5
CASSLRGLAEFRETQYF
TGTGCCAGCAGTTTAAGGGGTTTAGCGGAGTTCCGGGAGACCCAGTACTTC
>TRBD1|TRBV19|-|TRBJ2-5
CAAGAGGVGETQYF
TGTGCCGCCGGGGCAGGGGGCGTGGGGGAGACCCAGTACTTC
>-|TRBV7-9|-|TRBJ2-3
CASSLERVLTDTQYF
TGTGCCAGCAGCTTAGAAAGAGTCCTCACAGATACGCAGTATTTT
>-|TRBV4-3|-|TRBJ1-5
CASSQFWRGNQPQHF
TGCGCCAGCAGCCAATTTTGGAGGGGCAATCAGCCCCAGCATTTT
>TRBD1|TRBV28|few|TRBJ2-1
CASSSGQDRNEQFF
TGTGCCAGCAGTTCAGGACAGGACCGCAATGAGCAGTTCTTC
>TRBD1|TRBV29-1|-|TRBJ1-1
CSVERRGQGPEAFF
TGCAGCGTTGAACGTCGGGGACAGGGACCTGAAGCTTTCTTT
>-|TRBV7-3|-|TRBJ2-2
CASSLNLGSNTGELFF
TGTGCCAGCAGCTTAAATTTAGGATCGAACACCGGGGAGCTGTTTTTT
>-|TRBV21-1|-|TRBJ2-1
CASSKEGALNNEQFF
TGTGCCAGCAGCAAAGAGGGAGCTCTCAACAATGAGCAGTTCTTC
>TRBD1|TRBV6-5|-|TRBJ2-1
CASSGTGPPNEQFF
TGTGCCAGCAGTGGGACAGGACCCCCCAATGAGCAGTTCTTC
>TRBD1|TRBV4-1|-|TRBJ2-5
CASSLWTGSAQYF
TGCGCCAGCAGCCTTTGGACAGGGTCCGCCCAGTACTTC
>TRBD1|TRBV9|-|TRBJ1-1
CASSVGGQGESEAFF
TGTGCCAGCAGCGTAGGGGGACAGGGGGAATCTGAAGCTTTCTTT
>TRBD2|TRBV27|-|TRBJ2-7
CASSPVLAGVIEQYF
TGTGCCAGCAGTCCCGTTCTAGCGGGAGTAATCGAGCAGTACTTC
>-|TRBV9|-|TRBJ2-1
CASSGAQGNSYNEQFF
TGTGCCAGCAGCGGCGCTCAGGGGAACTCCTACAATGAGCAGTTCTTC
>-|TRBV12-5|-|TRBJ1-1
CASGLGEGDTEAFF
TGTGCTAGTGGTCTAGGGGAAGGGGACACTGAAGCTTTCTTT
>-|TRBV28|-|TRBJ1-1
CASSFMVIAFF
TGTGCCAGCAGTTTTATGGTCATAGCTTTCTTT
>-|TRBV27|-|TRBJ2-7
CASSLGTASSYEQYF
TGTGCCAGCAGTTTAGGGACGGCGAGCTCCTACGAGCAGTACTTC
>-|TRBV6-6|-|TRBJ2-4
CASSQGGAKNIQYF
TGTGCCAGCAGTCAGGGGGGAGCCAAAAACATTCAGTACTTC
>-|TRBV29-1|-|TRBJ2-7
CSVEGDPTYEQYF
TGCAGCGTTGAAGGGGACCCCACCTACGAGCAGTACTTC
>TRBD2|TRBV7-3|-|TRBJ2-3
CASSLGLAGGGTDTQYF
TGTGCCAGCAGCTTAGGATTAGCGGGAGGAGGCACAGATACGCAGTATTTT
>-|TRBV18|-|TRBJ2-2
CASSRREAGELFF
TGTGCCAGCTCACGAAGGGAGGCCGGGGAGCTGTTTTTT
>-|TRBV5-6|-|TRBJ1-1
CASSLANSNTEAFF
TGTGCCAGCAGCTTGGCCAACTCGAACACTGAAGCTTTCTTT
>-|TRBV5-1|-|TRBJ2-7
CASSATAGAYEQYF
TGCGCCAGCAGCGCGACAGCTGGAGCCTACGAGCAGTACTTC
>-|TRBV19|-|TRBJ2-7
CASSLNPSYEQYF
TGTGCCAGTAGTCTCAATCCAAGCTACGAGCAGTACTTC
>TRBD1|TRBV11-2|-|TRBJ1-3
CASSATGVPGNTIYF
TGTGCCAGCAGCGCTACAGGGGTTCCTGGAAACACCATATATTTT